The clone carrying this T cell receptor beta chain was found once. Its antigen remains unknown. Clones were read by immunoSEQ multiplex PCR, and TCRdb kept only the in-frame ones, dropping some. The sample holds roughly 35,000 clones, approximately 86% seen once. These data originate in a study of a mutant IDH1 vaccine in newly diagnosed glioma. Looking at the study overall: Treated patients, averaging 40.4 years, were about 62% male and around 38% female. Standard pretreatment was either radiotherapy, temozolomide, or, for most, radiochemotherapy with temozolomide.

Between the trimmed V and J ends, which lost 2 bases and 7 bases, there was a span of 5 bases. The CDR3 runs 12 residues. Germline values: CDR1 SGHTA, CDR2 FQGNSA. Noted time point: baseline, week 1 (first vaccination visit). The treatment is: pre-vaccination baseline after standard-of-care therapy. Each donor presented with a new WHO grade 3 or 4 astrocytoma that tested IDH1-mutant and showed ATRX loss. Findings and caveats of the study: Vaccine-induced immune responses occurred in more than 80% of patients.

The J gene is TRBJ2-2, the V gene TRBV7-2; D remains ambiguous. The clonotype originates from a woman aged 40-49 years with glioma. This material consisted of PBMCs, taken from a glioma patient treated with radiotherapy, temozolomide or both. In DNA form, the CDR3 reads TGTGCCAGCAGCTTATTCCACGGGGAGCTGTTTTTT. As protein: CASSLFHGELFF.